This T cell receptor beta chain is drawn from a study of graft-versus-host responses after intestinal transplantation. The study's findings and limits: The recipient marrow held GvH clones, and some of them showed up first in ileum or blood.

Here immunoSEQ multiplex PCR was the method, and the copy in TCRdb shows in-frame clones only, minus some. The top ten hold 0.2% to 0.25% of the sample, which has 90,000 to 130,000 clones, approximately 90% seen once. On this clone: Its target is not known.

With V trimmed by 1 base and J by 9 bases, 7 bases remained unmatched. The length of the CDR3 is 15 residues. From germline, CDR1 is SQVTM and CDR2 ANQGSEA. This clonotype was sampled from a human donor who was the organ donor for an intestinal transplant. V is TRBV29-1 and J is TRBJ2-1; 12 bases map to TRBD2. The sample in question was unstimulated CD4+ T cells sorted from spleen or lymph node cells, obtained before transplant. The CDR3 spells CSVEVPLAGGGEQFF. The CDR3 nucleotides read TGCAGCGTTGAAGTCCCACTAGCGGGAGGCGGTGAGCAGTTCTTC.